This TCR beta chain was retrieved from a study of early T cells in non-severe SARS-CoV-2 infection. Study background: Chains stayed unpaired after sequencing of bulk RNA from unsorted whole blood.

Individual cDNA molecules each received unique molecular identifiers attached to them. TCRdb reprocessed the 5' RACE reads with MiXCR, giving one entry per CDR3 protein. Of about 98,000 distinct CDR3 sequences in the sample, more than 9.5% are singletons; the top ten hold roughly 5%. In this sample, this clonotype turned up a few times. Trimming took 7 bases from V and 7 from J, leaving 17 bases between them. This CDR3 is built from 14 residues. CDR1 and CDR2 (germline): SNHLY, FYNNEI. The sequenced sample was whole blood. The clonotype comes from an adult who was a healthcare worker with PCR-confirmed SARS-CoV-2 infection or an uninfected control (not recorded which). This rearrangement joins TRBV2 to TRBJ2-1; D assignment may be TRBD1 or TRBD2 (6 bases each). CDR3 region: CASNRDLGANEQFF. The CDR3 DNA reads as TGTGCCAGCAACAGGGACTTGGGGGCAAATGAGCAGTTCTTC.